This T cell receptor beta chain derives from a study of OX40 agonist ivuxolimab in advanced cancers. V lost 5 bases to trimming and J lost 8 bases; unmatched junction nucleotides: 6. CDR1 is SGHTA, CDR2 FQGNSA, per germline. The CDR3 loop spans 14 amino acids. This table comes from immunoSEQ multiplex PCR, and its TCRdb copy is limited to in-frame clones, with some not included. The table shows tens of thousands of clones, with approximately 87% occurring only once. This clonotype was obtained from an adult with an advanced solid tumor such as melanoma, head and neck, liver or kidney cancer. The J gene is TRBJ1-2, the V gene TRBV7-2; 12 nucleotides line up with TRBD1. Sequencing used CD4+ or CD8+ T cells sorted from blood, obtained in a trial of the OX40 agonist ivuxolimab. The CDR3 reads CASSAGQGAKGYTF. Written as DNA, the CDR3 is TGTGCCAGCAGCGCGGGACAGGGGGCGAAAGGCTACACCTTC.